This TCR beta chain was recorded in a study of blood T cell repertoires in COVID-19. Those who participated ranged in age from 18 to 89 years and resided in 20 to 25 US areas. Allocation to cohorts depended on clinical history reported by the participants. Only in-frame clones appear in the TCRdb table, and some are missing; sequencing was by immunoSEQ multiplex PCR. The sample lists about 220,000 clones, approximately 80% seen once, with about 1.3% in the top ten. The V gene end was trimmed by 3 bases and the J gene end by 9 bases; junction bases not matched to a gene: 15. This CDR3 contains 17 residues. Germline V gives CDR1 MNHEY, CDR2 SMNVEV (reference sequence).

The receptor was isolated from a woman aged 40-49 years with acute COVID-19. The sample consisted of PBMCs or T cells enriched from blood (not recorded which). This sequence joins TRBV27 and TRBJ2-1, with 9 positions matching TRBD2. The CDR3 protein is CASSFLAGSGSLREQFF. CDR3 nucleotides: TGTGCCAGCAGTTTCTTGGCTGGTAGCGGGAGTTTACGTGAGCAGTTCTTC.